This T cell receptor beta chain was observed in a study of cytomegalovirus exposure and HLA in healthy donors. Study-wide findings and caveats: When a later analysis compared HLA-associated TCR beta chains with equally common others, the HLA-associated chains turned out to be more clonally expanded and to have lower generation probabilities.

In the PCR, 60 Vbeta and 13 Jbeta primers were used. Assay used: immunoSEQ multiplex PCR; TCRdb lists only in-frame clones, some missing. The table includes some 180,000 clones, roughly three quarters detected once. To note about this clone: The target antigen is unknown.

After removal of 9 bases from V and 1 base from J, the junction contained 13 bases not matched to a gene. Germline V gene data show CDR1 as MNHNY and CDR2 as SVGAGI (reference sequence). The CDR3 spans 16 residues. At collection, donors were nominally healthy, but unrecorded immune exposures were probable. This clonotype was obtained from a woman aged 30 to 39 in good health and CMV-seropositive. The chain employs TRBV6-6 and TRBJ1-1, with 8 bases matching TRBD1. Sequencing was performed on PBMCs. CDR3 in DNA: TGTGCCAGTAGAGGGACAGGCCTCTTCAAGAACACTGAAGCTTTCTTT. Translation: CASRGTGLFKNTEAFF.